This entry lists 24 T cell receptor beta chains sequenced from one sample in a study of OX40 agonist ivuxolimab in advanced cancers. This table comes from immunoSEQ multiplex PCR, and its TCRdb copy is limited to in-frame clones, with some not included. The sample contains 35,000 to 40,000 clones, roughly four fifths of which appear only once. Source: CD4+ or CD8+ T cells sorted from blood, taken in a trial of the OX40 agonist ivuxolimab. The receptors were sampled from an adult with an advanced solid tumor such as melanoma, head and neck, liver or kidney cancer.

This chain joins TRBV2 and TRBJ2-2, with D possibly being TRBD1 (6 bases). Germline V lookup: CDR1 SNHLY, CDR2 FYNNEI. CDR3 length: 13 amino acids. V lost 6 bases, J lost 6 bases, and 11 bases lay in between. The CDR3 DNA is TGTGCCAGCAGGCCCGGACAGCCCGGGGAGCTGTTTTTT. Its translation: CASRPGQPGELFF.

This clone was picked up a small number of times. This rearrangement joins TRBV10-3 to TRBJ2-2; D is unclear. Germline V gene data show CDR1 as ENHRY and CDR2 as SYGVKD. The CDR3 runs to 15 residues. V gave up 6 bases and J gave up 3 bases, with 14 bases separating them. DNA of the CDR3: TGTGCCATCAGCCCCTTCGCGGCTGACACCGGGGAGCTGTTTTTT. Its translation: CAISPFAADTGELFF.

The chain has TRBV7-9 and TRBJ2-7; 8 positions match TRBD2. CDR3 length: 14 residues. The V gene end was trimmed by 5 bases and the J gene end by 3 bases; junction bases not matched to a gene: 6. The germline gives CDR1 SEHNR, CDR2 FQNEAQ (reference sequence). Written as DNA, the CDR3 is TGTGCCAGCAGCATTAGAACTAGCGGCTACGAGCAGTACTTC. This codes for CASSIRTSGYEQYF.

V gene TRBV29-1 combines with J gene TRBJ1-1, with D maybe TRBD1 (5 bases). V was trimmed by 6 bases and J by 6 bases, leaving 14 bases between them. Germline V gene sequence: CDR1 SQVTM, CDR2 ANQGSEA. The CDR3 has 12 residues. The CDR3 region has the DNA TGCAGCGTCGCACCAGGGTTCGCTGAAGCTTTCTTT. Residues: CSVAPGFAEAFF.

CDR3 region: CASSRSGTGGFFETQYF. The CDR3 DNA reads as TGTGCCAGCAGCCGGTCCGGGACAGGGGGCTTCTTTGAGACCCAGTACTTC. V and J are TRBV5-5 and TRBJ2-5; 12 bases align to TRBD1. The CDR3 runs to 17 residues. V shed 4 bases, J shed 5 bases, and the junction held 12 bases outside the gene matches. Germline CDR1 is SGHKS and CDR2 is YYEKEE (reference sequence).

V usage is TRBV5-1 and J usage is TRBJ2-2; D ambiguous. Between the trimmed V and J ends, which lost 0 bases and 0 bases, there was a span of 9 bases. This CDR3 is 16 amino acids long. From germline, CDR1 is SGHRS and CDR2 YFSETQ. CDR3 loop: CASSLVISANTGELFF. For the CDR3, the DNA is TGCGCCAGCAGCTTGGTGATTTCCGCGAACACCGGGGAGCTGTTTTTT.

V and J are TRBV5-6 and TRBJ2-7, with 9 bases that match TRBD2. The CDR3 runs 14 residues. The germline CDR1 and CDR2 sequences are SGHDT and YYEEEE. The V gene end was trimmed by 2 bases and the J gene end by 3 bases; junction bases not matched to a gene: 3. The CDR3 sequence: CASSFSAGGYEQYF. CDR3 nucleotide sequence: TGTGCCAGCAGCTTCTCAGCGGGGGGCTACGAGCAGTACTTC.

The rearrangement links TRBV4-1 to TRBJ1-5; no definite D call. The length of the CDR3 is 17 residues. Germline CDR1 and CDR2: MGHRA and YSYEKL. V lost 1 base and J lost 2, with 15 bases in between. CDR3 in amino acids: CASSQAFGSPGNQPQHF. Written as DNA, the CDR3 is TGCGCCAGCAGCCAAGCTTTCGGGAGTCCCGGCAATCAGCCCCAGCATTTT.

The chain combines TRBV27 with TRBJ1-2, with a weak D call TRBD1 (5 bases). The CDR3 is 13 amino acids. Per germline, CDR1 MNHEY and CDR2 SMNVEV (reference sequence). Trimming removed 0 bases at V and 9 bases at J, with 11 bases between. In DNA form, the CDR3 reads TGTGCCAGCAGTTTATCCTGGGGGTTCAGCTACACCTTC. This sequence encodes CASSLSWGFSYTF.

This sequence joins TRBV9 and TRBJ2-3; 12 nucleotides align to TRBD2. The CDR3 contains 14 residues. Trimming took 4 bases from V and 6 from J; bases not matched to a gene: 3. The germline V gene encodes CDR1 SGDLS and CDR2 YYNGEE. The CDR3 loop reads CASSYTSGGDTQYF. In DNA form, the CDR3 reads TGTGCCAGCAGCTACACTAGCGGGGGGGATACGCAGTATTTT.

This clone was recorded a few times. This chain joins TRBV19 and TRBJ1-6, with D unclear. Germline V gene data show CDR1 as LNHDA and CDR2 as SQIVND (reference sequence). V was cut by 2 bases and J by 8 bases, with 19 bases left in between. CDR3 length: 17 amino acids. The CDR3 coding sequence is TGTGCCAGTAGTATAAGGAACATCGGGTCTTACTATTCACCCCTCCACTTT. This sequence encodes CASSIRNIGSYYSPLHF.

The chain links TRBV6-1 to TRBJ1-2; 7 bases line up with TRBD1. This CDR3 comprises 13 residues. CDR1 MNHNS and CDR2 SASEGT come from the germline V gene. V dropped 2 bases and J dropped 5; count of bases not matched to a gene: 2. The CDR3 protein is CASSETGVYGYTF. In nucleotides, the CDR3 is TGTGCCAGCAGTGAAACAGGGGTATATGGCTACACCTTC.

The chain has TRBV5-1 and TRBJ1-1; D gene ambiguous. The V end lost 1 base, the J end lost 4 bases, and 11 bases lay between the germline ends. This CDR3 spans 14 amino acids. Per the germline V gene, CDR1 is SGHRS and CDR2 is YFSETQ. DNA for the CDR3: TGCGCCAGCAGCTTGTGGTTGGGAGGCACTGAAGCTTTCTTT. It encodes CASSLWLGGTEAFF.

The rearrangement links TRBV10-3 to TRBJ2-5, with D possibly being TRBD2 (6 bases). The CDR3 has 13 amino acids. Germline V CDR1 and CDR2: ENHRY, SYGVKD. V lost 3 bases and J 5 bases, leaving 10 bases between the germline ends. CDR3 region: CAISDGGWETQYF. The CDR3 nucleotides read TGTGCCATCAGTGACGGGGGTTGGGAGACCCAGTACTTC.

The rearrangement links TRBV29-1 to TRBJ1-1; TRBD1 matches at 8 bases. Unmatched junction bases numbered 7, after V lost 2 bases and J lost 8 bases. CDR1 is SQVTM and CDR2 is ANQGSEA in the germline V gene. This CDR3 contains 13 residues. As DNA, the CDR3 is TGCAGCGTTGAACCCCAGGGGGCAGCCGAAGCTTTCTTT. Protein product: CSVEPQGAAEAFF.

This sequence joins TRBV6-5 and TRBJ2-1, with D possibly matching TRBD2 (6 bases). Looked up from germline, CDR1 is MNHEY and CDR2 is SVGAGI. The CDR3 is 15 amino acids. Trimming shortened V by 3 bases and J by 0 bases, and 9 bases separated the two germline ends. The CDR3 nucleotides are TGTGCCAGCAGTTATGGCGGGACCTCCTACAATGAGCAGTTCTTC. Its translation is CASSYGGTSYNEQFF.

V and J are TRBV9 and TRBJ2-1, with TRBD1 matching 8 bases. Per the germline V gene, CDR1 is SGDLS and CDR2 is YYNGEE. This CDR3 is built from 16 residues. V dropped 4 bases and J dropped 5; count of bases not matched to a gene: 11. The CDR3 bases are TGTGCCAGCAGCCCGAGGACAGGGAACTTGGACAATGAGCAGTTCTTC. Its protein is CASSPRTGNLDNEQFF.

The CDR3 here is CASSYLTGSYEQYF. The CDR3 DNA is TGTGCCAGCAGTTACTTGACAGGATCCTACGAGCAGTACTTC. V usage is TRBV6-6 and J usage is TRBJ2-7; D may be TRBD1 (6 bases). Trimming removed 1 base at V and 1 base at J, with 8 bases between. This CDR3 is built from 14 residues. Germline assignment: CDR1 MNHNY and CDR2 SVGAGI (reference sequence).

The chain links TRBV11-1 to TRBJ2-1; D is uncertain. The CDR3 has 14 residues. Per the germline V gene, CDR1 is SGHAT and CDR2 is FQDESV (reference sequence). V shed 6 bases and J shed 0 bases, with 9 bases lying between them. As DNA, the CDR3 is TGTGCCAGCAGGCAGCAAAGCTCCTACAATGAGCAGTTCTTC. Translated, it gives CASRQQSSYNEQFF.

Here the CDR3 DNA reads TGTGCCAGCAGCGTAGTATCAGCGGGAGAGCTTACTGTCAGGAGGGGCTACACCTTC. It yields the protein CASSVVSAGELTVRRGYTF. J is TRBJ1-2 and V is TRBV9, with D hard to call. CDR1 and CDR2 (germline): SGDLS, YYNGEE. This CDR3 comprises 19 residues. Trimming cost V 0 bases and J 8 bases, with 29 bases left between them.

This chain links TRBV5-1 with TRBJ2-1; 11 bases are shared with TRBD1. The germline V gene encodes CDR1 SGHRS and CDR2 YFSETQ. Germline trimming cut 1 base from V and 7 bases from J; bases unmatched to any gene: 7. The CDR3 covers 16 residues. CDR3 amino acids: CASSLNGQGAGNEQFF. The CDR3, as DNA: TGCGCCAGCAGCTTGAACGGACAGGGGGCGGGTAATGAGCAGTTCTTC.

The V call is TRBV18, the J call TRBJ2-2, with a tentative D call TRBD1 (6 bases). CDR3 size: 15 residues. Trimming removed 2 bases from V and 6 bases from J, with 13 bases in between. Germline lookup yields CDR1 KGHSH and CDR2 LQKENI. The CDR3 DNA reads as TGTGCCAGCTCACCAAGCAGGGACATGCCCGGGGAGCTGTTTTTT. Its protein product is CASSPSRDMPGELFF.

This chain connects TRBV11-1 to TRBJ1-6, with D unresolved. Germline CDR1 and CDR2: SGHAT and FQDESV (reference sequence). This CDR3 is 16 amino acids long. V was pared by 6 bases and J by 0 bases, with 12 bases between. In nucleotides, the CDR3 is TGTGCCAGCAGGAGGACGGAGCCCTCCTATAATTCACCCCTCCACTTT. Residues: CASRRTEPSYNSPLHF.

CDR3 coding DNA: TGTGCCAGCTCCCAAGGGACAGGGGGCTACGAGCAGTACTTC. Its protein is CASSQGTGGYEQYF. The chain links TRBV18 to TRBJ2-7, with 11 nucleotides matching TRBD1. V shed 6 bases, J shed 3 bases, and the junction held 4 bases outside the gene matches. The germline V gene has CDR1 KGHSH and CDR2 LQKENI. This CDR3 has 14 residues.